This TCR beta chain was sequenced in a study of blood T cell repertoires in COVID-19. Whole-study context: Samples came from the United States, Italy and Spain, spanning acute and convalescent COVID-19. Sources were T cells, B-cell-depleted T cells, or PBMCs; the material itself was cDNA or gDNA.

This clone was seen only a few times. This CDR3 contains 15 residues. The V gene's germline CDR1 is SNHLY and CDR2 FYNNEI. Trimming removed 6 bases from V and 1 base from J, with 10 bases in between. Original data processing: Estimation of nucleated cell counts was performed using reference gene primer amplification. TCRdb's copy holds only in-frame clones and misses some; the assay was immunoSEQ multiplex PCR. V and J calls and clone size are copied from that table; D and trimming were computed from the DNA. The sample has tens of thousands of clones; approximately 85% are singletons. The receptor was derived from a human donor in a cohort sampled during active COVID-19. The chain carries TRBV2 and TRBJ2-6, with D uncertain. The sample consisted of peripheral blood. CDR3 loop: CASRSLNSGANVLTF. The CDR3 coding sequence is TGTGCCAGCAGGAGTTTAAATTCTGGGGCCAACGTCCTGACTTTC.